The rows below give T cell receptor beta chains drawn from one sample of a study of blood T cell repertoires in COVID-19. TCRdb's table, derived via immunoSEQ multiplex PCR, lists solely in-frame clones and lacks some. The sample contains 200,000 to 250,000 clones, 92% of which appear only once. Input material: peripheral blood. The source of these receptors is a man in his thirties or forties with acute or convalescent COVID-19. Both conserved end residues are part of each CDR3. The order of the fields is V gene, CDR3 protein.

TRBV5-6,CASSKGSGGGQPQHF
TRBV9,CASSARQGATDTQYF
TRBV29-1,CSVADRGDTEAFF
TRBV4-1,CASSQPDRTAQNSPLHF
TRBV7-9,CASSSDRGSEKLFF
TRBV5-1,CASSLGGAGNYGYTF
TRBV19,CASSMRDSYEAFF
TRBV19,CASSLEAGAPYNEQFF
TRBV5-4,CASRDPGQGNTGELFF
TRBV7-9,CASLTDRGHSPLHF
TRBV6-5,CASRASGARGGQYF
TRBV12-3/TRBV12-4,CASTSDKTEAFF
TRBV11-2,CASSLDRRGYTF
TRBV11-1,CASTRIKLAGGGEQFF
TRBV11-2,CASSLTGFQNIQYF
TRBV5-8,CASQGANQPQHF
TRBV9,CASTDRATRYTF
TRBV2,CASSYDSYGYTF
TRBV18,CASSPSGSDQPQHF
TRBV4-2,CASSQLAGEGSYEQYF
TRBV6-6,CASSYMTSGTDTQYF
TRBV5-8,CASSLGKQGLWETQYF
TRBV6-4,CASNVRATETQYF
TRBV5-1,CASSRTSGYEQYF
TRBV19,CASSRTSGESSYEQYF
TRBV29-1,CSVELTGIREKLFF
TRBV7-9,CASSPRTGEGTEAFF
TRBV5-1,CASSPGTATYNEQFF
TRBV19,CASNPTVFPTEAFF
TRBV11-2,CASSLGAASTDTQYF